This TCR beta chain was profiled in a study of neurological immune-mediated disorders. Study-level points and caveats: HTLV-1-associated myelopathy had the most TCR clonal expansion, and multiple sclerosis had the least, less than healthy controls.

TCRdb fed the 5' RACE reads into MiXCR, producing one record per CDR3 protein. The profile shows tens of thousands of distinct CDR3 sequences, around 1.9% of them singletons. This clonotype came up many times. What it binds is unknown. CDR1 is DFQATT and CDR2 is SNEGSKA in the germline V gene (reference sequence). V dropped 6 bases and J dropped 0 bases, with 16 bases sitting between them. The CDR3 loop spans 15 amino acids. The unsorted libraries were generated from a total of 2 million PBMCs, which had been stored in RNAlater at -80 C. This clonotype was obtained from a woman in her 40s with multiple sclerosis. This chain uses TRBV20-1 with TRBJ2-3, with D maybe TRBD2 (7 bases). Material: PBMCs. The CDR3 region has the DNA TGCAGTGCCCCGAGTCGGGGGGCCAGCACAGATACGCAGTATTTT. This translates into CSAPSRGASTDTQYF.